This TCR beta chain was captured by sequencing in a study of a mutant IDH1 vaccine in newly diagnosed glioma (dated by TCRdb to about 2021). Background for the entire study: Patients received eight vaccinations in weeks 1, 3, 5, 7, 11, 15, 19 and 23, corresponding to visits V03 through V10. Vaccination began 4-6 weeks after radiotherapy alone, or alongside temozolomide cycles in the chemotherapy-containing groups. Of the approximately 35 treated patients, approximately 60% were male and approximately 38% were female, and the mean age was roughly 40 years. Prior to enrollment, patients had been given standard therapy consisting of radiotherapy alone, temozolomide alone, or radiochemotherapy with temozolomide, with the combination given to most patients. Peripheral blood samples were drawn at six visits, namely V03 (baseline), V05, V07, V10, V12 and V13. Longitudinal TCRB deep sequencing was performed for around 23 treated patients wherever samples were available for exploratory analyses.

The germline V gene (reference sequence) yields LNHDA for CDR1 and SQIVND for CDR2. The junction carries 8 bases between V and J, which are trimmed by 3 bases and 0 bases respectively. From the cysteine up to the phenylalanine, the CDR3 has a length of 14 residues. Only the CDR3 region is kept as DNA, spanning 42 bases read in frame from base 1. Library generation was performed with the immunoSEQ multiplex PCR assay. Following the manufacturer's protocol, the hsTCRB Kit was used to amplify rearranged TCR beta chain sequences. TCRB libraries were sequenced on an Illumina MiSeq. The authors processed their data as follows. The proprietary platform of the kit vendor was used for demultiplexing, trimming and gene mapping. In TCRdb, the immuneACCESS table is reduced to in-frame sequences with V and J assigned. These tables do not hold every clone; where another copy was compared, an unresolved V gene accounts for under half, and the others remain unexplained. Clonal size and the V and J genes are those of that table, whereas D and trimming came from the DNA. For this sample there are some 54,000 clones; 91% appear just once. The ten largest account for around 2.5% of the sample.

The paper as a whole reports these results and caveats: It was noted by the authors that analyses of patient blood samples could not be reproduced owing to sample limitations. Pseudoprogression appeared unrelated to alterations in the top peripheral T cell clonotypes detected by TCRB sequencing. Selection of PBMC samples for TCRB deep sequencing was based on availability. Vaccine-induced immune responses across multiple MHC alleles were detected in 93.3% of patients.

Concerning this clone itself: Which antigen it targets is not known. Base qualities were left out, and no much larger clone turns up one base away.

The time point label on this specimen signifies: week 11, during vaccination. Each vaccine dose was 300 ug of a 20-mer mutant IDH1 peptide in Montanide, given subcutaneously with topical imiquimod. The donors had newly diagnosed IDH1-mutant astrocytomas of WHO grade 3 or 4 that showed loss of nuclear ATRX. The samples were drawn from NOA16, a multicentre, single-arm, open-label phase I trial in Germany that tested a mutant IDH1 peptide vaccine in humans for the first time. Genomic DNA for TCRB sequencing was extracted from EDTA blood using the DNeasy Blood and Tissue Kit. The sample consisted of PBMCs, taken from a glioma patient whose treatment included an IDH1 peptide vaccine. The clonotype originates from a man aged 45 to 65 with glioma. The chain is made from TRBV19 and TRBJ1-1, with the identity of the D gene unclear. The DNA sequence is TGTGCCAGTAGTATCGGTAATCTGAACACTGAAGCTTTCTTT. This yields the protein CASSIGNLNTEAFF. With all but the CDR3 taken from the reference TRBV19 and TRBJ1-1 genes, the full variable domain is: DGGITQSPKYLFRKEGQNVTLSCEQNLNHDAMYWYRQDPGQGLRLIYYSQIVNDFQKGDIAEGYSVSREKKESFPLTVTSAQKNPTAFYLCASSIGNLNTEAFFGQGTRLTVV.